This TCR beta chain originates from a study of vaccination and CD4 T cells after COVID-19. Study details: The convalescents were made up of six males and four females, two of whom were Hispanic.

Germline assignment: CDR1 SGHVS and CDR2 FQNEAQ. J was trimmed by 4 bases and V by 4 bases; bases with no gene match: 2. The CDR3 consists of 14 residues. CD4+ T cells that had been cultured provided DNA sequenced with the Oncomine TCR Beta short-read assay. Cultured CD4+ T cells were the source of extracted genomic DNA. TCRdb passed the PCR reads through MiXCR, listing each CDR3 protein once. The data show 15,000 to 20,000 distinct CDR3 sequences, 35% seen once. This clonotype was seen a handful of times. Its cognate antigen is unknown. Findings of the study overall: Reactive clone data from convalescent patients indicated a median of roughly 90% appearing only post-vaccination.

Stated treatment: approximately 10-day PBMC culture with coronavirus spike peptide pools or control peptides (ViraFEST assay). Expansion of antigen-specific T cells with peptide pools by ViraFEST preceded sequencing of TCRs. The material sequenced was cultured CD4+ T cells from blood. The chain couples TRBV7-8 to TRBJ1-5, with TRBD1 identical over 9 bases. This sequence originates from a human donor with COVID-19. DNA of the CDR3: TGTGCCAGCAGCTGGACAGGGGCAAATCAGCCCCAGCATTTT. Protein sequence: CASSWTGANQPQHF. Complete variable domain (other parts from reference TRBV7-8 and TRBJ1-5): GAGVSQSPRYKVAKRGQDVALRCDPISGHVSLFWYQQALGQGPEFLTYFQNEAQLDKSGLPSDRFFAERPEGSVSTLKIQRTQQEDSAVYLCASSWTGANQPQHFGDGTRLSIL.